Given below is one T cell receptor beta chain in context. The data originate from a study of blood T cell repertoires in COVID-19. Measured with immunoSEQ multiplex PCR; TCRdb has only the in-frame clones, and not every one. This table holds about 85,000 clones, more than 65% found once. Per germline, CDR1 SNHLY and CDR2 FYNNEI. There are 14 residues in the CDR3. Trimming pared 6 bases from V and 5 bases from J, leaving 11 bases between. Sequencing was performed on peripheral blood. The V and J genes are TRBV2 and TRBJ2-6; D not certain. The clonotype comes from an older man with acute or convalescent COVID-19. The CDR3 loop is CASSQASRANVLTF. The CDR3 DNA sequence: TGTGCCAGCAGCCAGGCCTCCCGGGCCAACGTCCTGACTTTC.